Listed here are 5 T cell receptor beta chains from one sample, sequenced in a study of technical replicates of blood from several donors. Profiled with immunoSEQ multiplex PCR; TCRdb holds only in-frame clones, not every one. The sample has about 82,000 clones, roughly 93% seen once; the top ten hold about 0.4%. The specimen was T cells isolated from PBMCs. These receptors were obtained from a human donor in good health.

J is TRBJ1-3 and V is TRBV9; 9 bases agree with TRBD1. J was trimmed by 4 bases and V by 3 bases; bases with no gene match: 8. The CDR3 loop spans 16 amino acids. From germline, CDR1 is SGDLS and CDR2 YYNGEE. Here the CDR3 DNA reads TGTGCCAGCAGCGGCCGGGACAGGGCAGCGGGAAACACCATATATTTT. Translation gives CASSGRDRAAGNTIYF.

CDR3 in DNA: TGTGCCAGCAGTTTGGGGGGACTCCCGGGGACCCAGTACTTC. It codes for CASSLGGLPGTQYF. The V gene is TRBV27, the J gene TRBJ2-5, with D possibly TRBD2 on 6 matching bases. The CDR3 sequence is 14 residues long. Trimming cost V 3 bases and J 7 bases, with 15 bases left between them. CDR1 and CDR2 from the germline V gene are MNHEY and SMNVEV (reference sequence).

DNA of the CDR3: TGTGCCAGTAAACTACAGGGGAACACCGGGGAGCTGTTTTTT. As protein: CASKLQGNTGELFF. V is TRBV19 and J is TRBJ2-2, with TRBD1 as a possible D gene (6 bases). Germline lookup yields CDR1 LNHDA and CDR2 SQIVND (reference sequence). With 7 bases removed from V and 1 base from J, the gap between germline ends came to 10 bases. There are 14 residues in the CDR3.

The V gene is TRBV4-2, the J gene TRBJ2-5; TRBD1 is a possible D gene (5 bases). The CDR3 length is 18 residues. Germline loops: CDR1 LGHNA, CDR2 YNFKEQ. V gave up 0 bases and J gave up 1 base, with 18 bases separating them. The CDR3 coding sequence is TGTGCCAGCAGCCAAGATCCACTCTGGCAAGGGGCCCAAGAGACCCAGTACTTC. It codes for CASSQDPLWQGAQETQYF.

V gene TRBV18 combines with J gene TRBJ2-7; D is possibly TRBD1 (5 bases). The germline gives CDR1 KGHSH, CDR2 LQKENI. The V end lost 2 bases, the J end lost 5 bases, and 10 bases lay between the germline ends. The CDR3 totals 13 residues. The CDR3 DNA reads as TGTGCCAGCTCACCAGGGGCTGAAAACGAGCAGTACTTC. This encodes CASSPGAENEQYF.